The 21 T cell receptor beta chains in this list originate from one sample, sequenced in a study of control samples from healthy donors and cancer patients. Libraries were prepared by immunoSEQ multiplex PCR; TCRdb keeps only in-frame clonotypes and omits some of them. Among some 150,000 clones listed, around 93% were seen once. The sequencing input was blood. These receptor sequences come from an older woman in good health.

A single count supports this clone. CDR3 DNA: TGTGCCATCAAAGGTGAGCCCGGGCAGGGAACGGGAGTATGGACTGAAGCTTTCTTT. Translated: CAIKGEPGQGTGVWTEAFF. The chain is built from TRBV10-3 and TRBJ1-1; D might be TRBD1 (5 bases). The germline gives CDR1 ENHRY, CDR2 SYGVKD. The CDR3 is 19 amino acids. V lost 7 bases to trimming and J lost 5 bases, with 32 bases between them.

The chain is built from TRBV6-5 and TRBJ2-3, with 9 bases aligning to TRBD2. V lost 6 bases and J lost 2; bases outside the gene matches: 6. CDR3 length: 15 residues. Germline values: CDR1 MNHEY, CDR2 SVGAGI. The CDR3 nucleotides are TGTGCCAGCAGCATTCGACTAGCGGACACAGATACGCAGTATTTT. This gives the protein CASSIRLADTDTQYF.

Worth noting for this clone: Other DNA sequences in the sample encode the same CDR3. The chain recombines TRBV2 with TRBJ2-1; maybe TRBD1 (6 bases). Trimming took off 2 bases at V and 7 bases at J, with 9 bases between the two ends. The CDR3 is 13 residues long. Germline CDR1 and CDR2: SNHLY and FYNNEI. The CDR3 DNA reads as TGTGCCAGCAGTGAACAGGGGATTAATGAGCAGTTCTTC. It is translated as CASSEQGINEQFF.

The chain joins TRBV5-4 to TRBJ2-6; possibly TRBD2 for D (6 bases). Germline-derived CDR1 and CDR2 are SGHNT and YYREEE (reference sequence). The CDR3 consists of 15 residues. Trimming cost V 3 bases and J 3 bases, with 10 bases left between them. CDR3 in DNA: TGTGCCAGCAGCTCACCCGGGAGTGGGGCCAACGTCCTGACTTTC. Amino acid sequence: CASSSPGSGANVLTF.

This chain uses TRBV6-2 or TRBV6-3 with TRBJ1-1, with D hard to call. The CDR3 contains 14 residues. From germline, CDR1 is MNHEY and CDR2 SVGEGT. V was trimmed by 1 base and J by 4 bases, leaving 10 bases between them. The DNA of the CDR3 is TGTGCCAGCAGTTACTTCCGTTTAGGCACTGAAGCTTTCTTT. Its protein is CASSYFRLGTEAFF.

The chain joins TRBV5-8 to TRBJ1-6; 7 nucleotides align to TRBD1. The CDR3 runs to 15 residues. Trimming at V came to 4 bases and at J to 8 bases, leaving 9 bases not matched to a gene. The germline V gene has CDR1 SGHTS and CDR2 YDEGEE. CDR3 bases: TGTGCCAGCAGCGTACGACAGGGCCGGGATTCACCCCTCCACTTT. This gives the protein CASSVRQGRDSPLHF. The full variable domain, completed using reference TRBV5-8 and TRBJ1-6, is EAGVTQSPTHLIKTRGQQATLRCSPISGHTSVYWYQQALGLGLQFLLWYDEGEERNRGNFPPRFSGRQFPNYSSELNVNALELEDSALYLCASSVRQGRDSPLHFGNGTRLTVT.

On this clone itself: Additional DNA sequences in this sample encode the identical CDR3. V gene TRBV7-2 combines with J gene TRBJ2-2; 9 bases map to TRBD1. The CDR3 covers 15 residues. Trimming removed 3 bases from V and 5 bases from J; junction bases left unmatched: 4. Germline V gives CDR1 SGHTA, CDR2 FQGNSA. The CDR3 nucleotides are TGTGCCAGCAGCTTGACAGGGGGAGGGACCGGGGAGCTGTTTTTT. Residues: CASSLTGGGTGELFF.

The rearrangement uses TRBV7-3 and TRBJ2-2; D is perhaps TRBD1 (5 bases). The V and J ends lost 5 bases and 0 bases respectively, with 13 bases between them. Per germline, CDR1 SGHTA and CDR2 FQGTGA. The CDR3 is made up of 16 amino acids. In nucleotides, the CDR3 is TGTGCCAGCAGCACCCAGGGCATATCGAACACCGGGGAGCTGTTTTTT. It translates to CASSTQGISNTGELFF. Filled out from reference TRBV7-3 and TRBJ2-2, the complete variable domain reads GAGVSQTPSNKVTEKGKYVELRCDPISGHTALYWYRQSLGQGPEFLIYFQGTGAADDSGLPNDRFFAVRPEGSVSTLKIQRTERGDSAVYLCASSTQGISNTGELFFGEGSRLTVL.

The chain joins TRBV2 to TRBJ2-7; 7 bases are a match to TRBD1. Germline trimming cut 6 bases from V and 1 base from J; bases unmatched to any gene: 9. Germline V CDR1 and CDR2: SNHLY, FYNNEI. This CDR3 contains 15 residues. CDR3 sequence: CASRVGTVASYEQYF. Written as DNA, the CDR3 is TGTGCCAGCAGAGTCGGGACAGTAGCTTCCTACGAGCAGTACTTC.

V is TRBV10-1 and J is TRBJ1-5, with D perhaps matching TRBD1 (6 bases). V gave up 4 bases and J gave up 4 bases, with 8 bases separating them. This CDR3 spans 13 amino acids. Germline loops: CDR1 WNHNN, CDR2 SYGVQD (reference sequence). CDR3 DNA sequence: TGCGCCAGCAGTGGACAGGTTAATCAGCCCCAGCATTTT. As protein: CASSGQVNQPQHF.

The V gene is TRBV9, the J gene TRBJ2-3; no clear D gene. The CDR3 runs to 14 residues. The germline V gene has CDR1 SGDLS and CDR2 YYNGEE. Trimming cost V 4 bases and J 2 bases, with 11 bases left between them. CDR3 sequence reads: CASSPSTYTDTQYF. CDR3 nucleotides: TGTGCCAGCAGCCCATCTACGTACACAGATACGCAGTATTTT.

The chain recombines TRBV4-1 with TRBJ2-7; 7 nucleotides agree with TRBD1. Germline CDR1 MGHRA, CDR2 YSYEKL. This CDR3 is 14 amino acids long. With V trimmed by 2 bases and J by 2 bases, 3 bases remained unmatched. CDR3 in DNA: TGCGCCAGCAGCCAAAGACAGGGAACCTACGAGCAGTACTTC. It yields the protein CASSQRQGTYEQYF.

CDR3 sequence (DNA): TGTGCCAGTAGAGGTGACAGGCCCTTTTCACCCCTCCACTTT. Translation: CASRGDRPFSPLHF. The V call is TRBV19, the J call TRBJ1-6; TRBD1 is a possible D gene (6 bases). CDR1 and CDR2 (germline): LNHDA, SQIVND (reference sequence). V was pared by 6 bases and J by 9 bases, with 15 bases between. The CDR3 sequence is 14 residues long.

The rearrangement joins TRBV7-9 to TRBJ1-1, with D hard to call. The CDR3 has 15 residues. V was cut by 1 base and J by 6 bases, with 15 bases left in between. The V gene's germline CDR1 is SEHNR and CDR2 FQNEAQ (reference sequence). CDR3 in amino acids: CASSLGGGRRPEAFF. The CDR3 bases are TGTGCCAGCAGCTTAGGCGGAGGGAGAAGGCCTGAAGCTTTCTTT. The full variable domain, completed using reference TRBV7-9 and TRBJ1-1, is DTGVSQNPRHKITKRGQNVTFRCDPISEHNRLYWYRQTLGQGPEFLTYFQNEAQLEKSRLLSDRFSAERPKGSFSTLEIQRTEQGDSAMYLCASSLGGGRRPEAFFGQGTRLTVV.

The V and J genes are TRBV5-1 and TRBJ2-7; D gene unclear. This CDR3 region has 15 residues. V was trimmed by 5 bases and J by 2 bases, leaving 17 bases between them. CDR1 SGHRS and CDR2 YFSETQ come from the germline V gene. The CDR3 nucleotides read TGCGCCAGCAGGGAATTGAGCTTTCCTCCCTACGAGCAGTACTTC. Amino acid sequence: CASRELSFPPYEQYF.

The chain recombines TRBV5-1 with TRBJ2-5; D possibly corresponds to TRBD2 (7 bases). Germline V gene lookup returns CDR1 SGHRS and CDR2 YFSETQ. The germline V and J ends were trimmed by 4 bases and 4 bases, with 14 bases remaining between them. The CDR3 loop spans 14 amino acids. CDR3 amino acids: CASSGGALVETQYF. The CDR3 DNA is TGCGCCAGCAGCGGGGGGGCTTTAGTAGAGACCCAGTACTTC.

This chain uses TRBV12-3 or TRBV12-4 with TRBJ1-1; D ambiguous. The V end lost 0 bases, the J end lost 4 bases, and 3 bases lay between the germline ends. The CDR3 sequence is 12 residues long. Written as DNA, the CDR3 is TGTGCCAGCAGTTTAGCTGGCACTGAAGCTTTCTTT. Translating gives CASSLAGTEAFF.

A word on this clone: This CDR3 is also generated by other DNA sequences in the sample. The V call is TRBV6-2 or TRBV6-3, the J call TRBJ1-1; 9 bases are a match to TRBD1. Germline V lookup: CDR1 MNHEY, CDR2 SVGEGT. The CDR3 extends over 14 amino acids. Trimming took 5 bases from V and 0 from J; bases not matched to a gene: 1. In DNA, the CDR3 is TGTGCCAGCAGTGGACAGGGGCTGAACACTGAAGCTTTCTTT. Residues: CASSGQGLNTEAFF.

The chain is built from TRBV19 and TRBJ1-1; D unresolved. Between the trimmed V and J ends, which lost 7 bases and 5 bases, there was a span of 14 bases. CDR1 is LNHDA, CDR2 SQIVND, per germline (reference sequence). The CDR3 runs to 13 residues. The CDR3 bases are TGTGCCAGTACCGGATCTGGGAATACTGAAGCTTTCTTT. Translated, it gives CASTGSGNTEAFF.

This chain joins TRBV2 and TRBJ1-2, with TRBD1 identical over 9 bases. Germline-derived CDR1 and CDR2 are SNHLY and FYNNEI. This CDR3 is 16 amino acids long. With 5 bases clipped from V and 1 base from J, the junction kept 8 bases outside the gene matches. The CDR3 nucleotides are TGTGCCAGCAGTCCGGGACAGGGATTTGGTAACTATGGCTACACCTTC. Its translation: CASSPGQGFGNYGYTF.

The chain combines TRBV6-2 or TRBV6-3 with TRBJ2-2; D not resolved. With 1 base removed from V and 4 bases from J, the gap between germline ends came to 4 bases. CDR1 and CDR2 from the germline V gene are MNHEY and SVGEGT. This CDR3 has 13 amino acids. Here the CDR3 reads CASSYYLTGELFF. The CDR3 region has the DNA TGTGCCAGCAGTTACTACCTCACCGGGGAGCTGTTTTTT.